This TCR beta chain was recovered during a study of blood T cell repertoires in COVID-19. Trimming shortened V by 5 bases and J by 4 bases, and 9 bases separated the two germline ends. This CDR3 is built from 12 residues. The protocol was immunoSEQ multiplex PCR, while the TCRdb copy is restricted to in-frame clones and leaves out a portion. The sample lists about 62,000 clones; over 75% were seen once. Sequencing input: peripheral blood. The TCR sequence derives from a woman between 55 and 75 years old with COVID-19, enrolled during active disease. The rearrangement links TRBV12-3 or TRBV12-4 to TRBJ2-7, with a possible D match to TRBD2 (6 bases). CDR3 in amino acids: CASSKREYEQYF. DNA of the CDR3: TGTGCCAGCAGTAAACGGGAGTACGAGCAGTACTTC.